This TCR beta chain was sequenced in a study of chronic HIV infection and antiretroviral therapy. TCRdb independently ran MiXCR on the 5' RACE reads; one entry per CDR3 protein. The sample has tens of thousands of distinct CDR3 sequences; 7% to 10% are singletons. CDR3 size: 13 residues. Germline V lookup: CDR1 MNHEY, CDR2 SVGEGT. Trimming shortened V by 3 bases and J by 5 bases, and 9 bases separated the two germline ends. Sequences were obtained from peripheral blood. The chain is built from TRBV6-2 or TRBV6-3 and TRBJ2-3; TRBD1 is a possible D gene (5 bases). The sequence derives from an adult who had HIV and had not received antiretroviral therapy, or was an uninfected healthy control (not recorded which). The CDR3 region has the DNA TGTGCCAGCAGTTATTCGACAGAAGATACGCAGTATTTT. It specifies CASSYSTEDTQYF.